This record looks at one T cell receptor (beta chain) sequence and its context. V was pared by 4 bases and J by 2 bases, with 5 bases of the junction left unmatched. The CDR3 totals 14 residues. CDR1 SGHDT and CDR2 YYEEEE come from the germline V gene. The data are from a study of control samples from healthy donors and cancer patients. Here immunoSEQ multiplex PCR was the method, and the copy in TCRdb shows in-frame clones only, minus some. This sample yields around 110,000 clones, of which more than 75% are seen a single time; 2% to 3% belongs to the top ten. This receptor was identified in a woman in her 70s in good health. V gene TRBV5-6 combines with J gene TRBJ2-5; 7 bases fit TRBD1. Sequenced sample: blood. The CDR3 DNA follows: TGTGCCAGCAGCCCTCCGGGACAGCAAGAGACCCAGTACTTC. Protein: CASSPPGQQETQYF. The full variable domain, completed using reference TRBV5-6 and TRBJ2-5, is DAGVTQSPTHLIKTRGQQVTLRCSPKSGHDTVSWYQQALGQGPQFIFQYYEEEERQRGNFPDRFSGHQFPNYSSELNVNALLLGDSALYLCASSPPGQQETQYFGPGTRLLVL.